Listed below are T cell receptor beta chains from one sample, sequenced in a study of blood T cell repertoires in COVID-19. Repertoires were generated with immunoSEQ multiplex PCR, while TCRdb's copy carries only in-frame clones and drops some. The sample has around 310,000 clones; over 85% are singletons. The sequencing sample was made of PBMCs or T cells enriched from blood (not recorded which). Receptors originate from a woman aged 25 to 45 who had recovered from COVID-19. The CDR3 runs from the conserved cysteine through the conserved F or W. Fields, in order: V gene, clone size, CDR3 length, D gene, J gene, CDR3 protein, CDR3 DNA. D genes are given only for firm matches. For some rows the clone size is stated as once, few or many, or as a class when expanded; others skip it.

v_call: TRBV7-2
clone_size: once
cdr3_length: 12
d_call: -
j_call: TRBJ1-2
cdr3_aa: CASSPTDYGYTF
cdr3_nt: TGTGCCAGCAGCCCTACCGATTATGGCTACACCTTC

v_call: TRBV5-5
clone_size: few
cdr3_length: 13
d_call: TRBD1
j_call: TRBJ1-1
cdr3_aa: CASSLARQGAAFF
cdr3_nt: TGTGCCAGCAGCTTGGCCAGACAGGGGGCTGCTTTCTTT

v_call: TRBV5-4
clone_size: -
cdr3_length: 15
d_call: TRBD2
j_call: TRBJ2-3
cdr3_aa: CASSRGLAGADTQYF
cdr3_nt: TGTGCCAGCAGCCGTGGACTAGCGGGAGCAGATACGCAGTATTTT

v_call: TRBV4-3
clone_size: -
cdr3_length: 14
d_call: -
j_call: TRBJ2-7
cdr3_aa: CASSQDQGGREQYF
cdr3_nt: TGCGCCAGCAGCCAAGATCAAGGGGGTCGCGAGCAGTACTTC

v_call: TRBV5-6
clone_size: few
cdr3_length: 16
d_call: -
j_call: TRBJ2-7
cdr3_aa: CASSPEGGRTSYEQYF
cdr3_nt: TGTGCCAGCAGCCCCGAAGGAGGGCGGACCTCCTACGAGCAGTACTTC

v_call: TRBV18
clone_size: -
cdr3_length: 15
d_call: -
j_call: TRBJ1-1
cdr3_aa: CASSPPPGADTEAFF
cdr3_nt: TGTGCCAGCTCACCACCGCCAGGGGCGGACACTGAAGCTTTCTTT

v_call: TRBV19
clone_size: -
cdr3_length: 15
d_call: TRBD2
j_call: TRBJ2-5
cdr3_aa: CASSMSAGRWETQYF
cdr3_nt: TGTGCCAGTAGTATGTCGGCCGGGAGGTGGGAGACCCAGTACTTC

v_call: TRBV3-1/TRBV3-2
clone_size: once
cdr3_length: 17
d_call: TRBD2
j_call: TRBJ2-1
cdr3_aa: CASSQVGGSPAFDEQFF
cdr3_nt: TGTGCCAGCAGCCAAGTTGGCGGGAGCCCCGCTTTCGATGAGCAGTTCTTC

v_call: TRBV28
clone_size: -
cdr3_length: 17
d_call: -
j_call: TRBJ1-1
cdr3_aa: CASSFWPLRQLNTEAFF
cdr3_nt: TGTGCCAGCAGTTTCTGGCCCTTACGACAGCTGAACACTGAAGCTTTCTTT

v_call: TRBV19
clone_size: -
cdr3_length: 12
d_call: -
j_call: TRBJ1-2
cdr3_aa: CASRNYSYGYTF
cdr3_nt: TGTGCCAGTAGGAACTACTCCTATGGCTACACCTTC

v_call: TRBV11-1
clone_size: -
cdr3_length: 16
d_call: -
j_call: TRBJ2-5
cdr3_aa: CASSLAVRGLEETQYF
cdr3_nt: TGTGCCAGCAGCTTAGCGGTGCGAGGGTTAGAAGAGACCCAGTACTTC

v_call: TRBV12-3/TRBV12-4
clone_size: -
cdr3_length: 11
d_call: -
j_call: TRBJ2-2
cdr3_aa: CATTGTGELFF
cdr3_nt: TGTGCTACAACGGGCACCGGGGAGCTGTTTTTT

v_call: TRBV6-1
clone_size: few
cdr3_length: 15
d_call: -
j_call: TRBJ2-7
cdr3_aa: CASSELTGSSYEQYF
cdr3_nt: TGTGCCAGCAGTGAACTGACGGGAAGCTCCTACGAGCAGTACTTC

v_call: TRBV6-6
clone_size: -
cdr3_length: 16
d_call: TRBD2
j_call: TRBJ2-1
cdr3_aa: CASSRLAGGPNNEQFF
cdr3_nt: TGTGCCAGCAGTCGACTAGCGGGAGGGCCGAACAATGAGCAGTTCTTC

v_call: TRBV5-1
clone_size: -
cdr3_length: 16
d_call: TRBD1
j_call: TRBJ1-1
cdr3_aa: CASSLRGGEGNTEAFF
cdr3_nt: TGCGCCAGCAGCTTGAGAGGGGGCGAGGGGAACACTGAAGCTTTCTTT

v_call: TRBV5-6
clone_size: once
cdr3_length: 16
d_call: TRBD1
j_call: TRBJ2-5
cdr3_aa: CASSNPGTGGLETQYF
cdr3_nt: TGTGCCAGCAGCAACCCCGGGACAGGGGGTTTAGAGACCCAGTACTTC

v_call: TRBV6-6
clone_size: -
cdr3_length: 15
d_call: TRBD2
j_call: TRBJ2-7
cdr3_aa: CASSQRLAGAHEQYF
cdr3_nt: TGTGCCAGCAGTCAAAGACTAGCGGGAGCCCACGAGCAGTACTTC

v_call: TRBV4-3
clone_size: -
cdr3_length: 16
d_call: TRBD1
j_call: TRBJ2-1
cdr3_aa: CASSPDPGQPYNEQFF
cdr3_nt: TGCGCCAGCAGCCCGGACCCGGGACAGCCATACAATGAGCAGTTCTTC

v_call: TRBV27
clone_size: -
cdr3_length: 14
d_call: -
j_call: TRBJ1-5
cdr3_aa: CASSFFVGNQPQHF
cdr3_nt: TGTGCCAGCAGTTTTTTCGTTGGCAATCAGCCCCAGCATTTT

v_call: TRBV27
clone_size: -
cdr3_length: 17
d_call: -
j_call: TRBJ1-2
cdr3_aa: CASSLSLGGTGTYGYTF
cdr3_nt: TGTGCCAGCAGTTTATCCCTCGGGGGGACGGGCACCTATGGCTACACCTTC

v_call: TRBV6-4
clone_size: -
cdr3_length: 13
d_call: -
j_call: TRBJ2-1
cdr3_aa: CASSVRSGSQQFF
cdr3_nt: TGTGCCAGCAGTGTTAGGAGTGGATCCCAGCAGTTCTTC

v_call: TRBV28
clone_size: -
cdr3_length: 18
d_call: TRBD2
j_call: TRBJ2-5
cdr3_aa: CASSRQTSGRALGETQYF
cdr3_nt: TGTGCCAGCAGTAGACAGACTAGCGGGAGAGCCCTGGGAGAGACCCAGTACTTC

v_call: TRBV2
clone_size: -
cdr3_length: 16
d_call: TRBD2
j_call: TRBJ2-2
cdr3_aa: CASSRLAGDARGELFF
cdr3_nt: TGTGCCAGCAGTCGACTAGCGGGGGATGCCCGCGGGGAGCTGTTTTTT

v_call: TRBV6-5
clone_size: once
cdr3_length: 12
d_call: -
j_call: TRBJ1-1
cdr3_aa: CASSYLGAEAFF
cdr3_nt: TGTGCCAGCAGTTACCTTGGAGCTGAAGCTTTCTTT

v_call: TRBV14
clone_size: -
cdr3_length: 15
d_call: TRBD1
j_call: TRBJ1-4
cdr3_aa: CASSQHRGLREKLFF
cdr3_nt: TGTGCCAGCAGCCAACACAGGGGGCTTCGTGAAAAACTGTTTTTT

v_call: TRBV6-5
clone_size: -
cdr3_length: 14
d_call: -
j_call: TRBJ2-1
cdr3_aa: CASRVAESSNEQFF
cdr3_nt: TGTGCCAGCAGGGTAGCGGAATCGAGTAATGAGCAGTTCTTC

v_call: TRBV11-2
clone_size: once
cdr3_length: 15
d_call: -
j_call: TRBJ2-7
cdr3_aa: CASSLVGGVSYEQYF
cdr3_nt: TGTGCCAGCAGCTTAGTGGGCGGGGTGTCCTACGAGCAGTACTTC

v_call: TRBV28
clone_size: -
cdr3_length: 17
d_call: -
j_call: TRBJ2-1
cdr3_aa: CASMRLGRDSHPGEQFF
cdr3_nt: TGTGCCAGCATGAGGTTGGGTAGGGACTCCCACCCGGGGGAGCAGTTCTTC

v_call: TRBV15
clone_size: -
cdr3_length: 17
d_call: -
j_call: TRBJ1-3
cdr3_aa: CATSRVRGGSSGNTIYF
cdr3_nt: TGTGCCACCAGCAGAGTCCGGGGAGGGAGCTCTGGAAACACCATATATTTT

v_call: TRBV7-2
clone_size: once
cdr3_length: 14
d_call: TRBD1
j_call: TRBJ1-5
cdr3_aa: CASSQTGAGQPQHF
cdr3_nt: TGTGCCAGCAGCCAGACAGGGGCCGGGCAGCCCCAGCATTTT

v_call: TRBV5-1
clone_size: -
cdr3_length: 16
d_call: TRBD1
j_call: TRBJ1-1
cdr3_aa: CASSLGARTGNTEAFF
cdr3_nt: TGCGCCAGCAGCTTGGGGGCGCGGACAGGGAACACTGAAGCTTTCTTT

v_call: TRBV20-1
clone_size: -
cdr3_length: 11
d_call: -
j_call: TRBJ2-1
cdr3_aa: CSARAYNEQFF
cdr3_nt: TGCAGTGCTAGAGCGTACAATGAGCAGTTCTTC

v_call: TRBV4-3
clone_size: -
cdr3_length: 16
d_call: TRBD1
j_call: TRBJ2-2
cdr3_aa: CASSQAWTGDSGELFF
cdr3_nt: TGCGCCAGCAGCCAAGCTTGGACAGGGGATAGCGGGGAGCTGTTTTTT

v_call: TRBV2
clone_size: -
cdr3_length: 13
d_call: TRBD2
j_call: TRBJ2-7
cdr3_aa: CASSELAGGPEYF
cdr3_nt: TGTGCCAGCAGTGAACTAGCGGGAGGGCCGGAGTACTTC

v_call: TRBV29-1
clone_size: -
cdr3_length: 14
d_call: -
j_call: TRBJ1-2
cdr3_aa: CSVAWGVGPRGYTF
cdr3_nt: TGCAGCGTTGCCTGGGGGGTGGGACCTAGGGGCTACACCTTC

v_call: TRBV11-2
clone_size: -
cdr3_length: 15
d_call: TRBD1
j_call: TRBJ2-1
cdr3_aa: CASRSPGTGSNEQFF
cdr3_nt: TGTGCCAGCAGATCCCCCGGGACAGGGAGCAATGAGCAGTTCTTC

v_call: TRBV11-2
clone_size: -
cdr3_length: 15
d_call: -
j_call: TRBJ2-1
cdr3_aa: CASSLGGPTYNEQFF
cdr3_nt: TGTGCCAGCAGCTTAGGGGGGCCGACCTACAATGAGCAGTTCTTC

v_call: TRBV19
clone_size: -
cdr3_length: 13
d_call: -
j_call: TRBJ1-5
cdr3_aa: CASSRTVNQPQHF
cdr3_nt: TGTGCCAGTAGTAGGACAGTCAATCAGCCCCAGCATTTT

v_call: TRBV7-2
clone_size: -
cdr3_length: 13
d_call: -
j_call: TRBJ1-1
cdr3_aa: CASSLIVNTEAFF
cdr3_nt: TGTGCCAGCAGCTTAATAGTGAACACTGAAGCTTTCTTT

v_call: TRBV4-2
clone_size: -
cdr3_length: 15
d_call: -
j_call: TRBJ2-7
cdr3_aa: CASSQLSGTAGEQYF
cdr3_nt: TGTGCCAGCAGCCAATTGTCTGGGACCGCGGGGGAGCAGTACTTC

v_call: TRBV14
clone_size: -
cdr3_length: 12
d_call: -
j_call: TRBJ2-7
cdr3_aa: CASSLLSAEQYF
cdr3_nt: TGTGCCAGCAGCCTTCTTAGCGCCGAGCAGTACTTC

v_call: TRBV19
clone_size: -
cdr3_length: 16
d_call: -
j_call: TRBJ1-1
cdr3_aa: CASSLTDQVMNTEAFF
cdr3_nt: TGTGCCAGTAGTTTAACAGACCAAGTTATGAACACTGAAGCTTTCTTT

v_call: TRBV30
clone_size: -
cdr3_length: 16
d_call: -
j_call: TRBJ2-7
cdr3_aa: CAWSGVRDTASYEQYF
cdr3_nt: TGTGCCTGGAGTGGGGTCCGGGACACCGCCTCCTACGAGCAGTACTTC

v_call: TRBV5-8
clone_size: once
cdr3_length: 12
d_call: TRBD1
j_call: TRBJ2-7
cdr3_aa: CASSPGGYEQYF
cdr3_nt: TGTGCCAGCAGCCCAGGGGGCTACGAGCAGTACTTC

v_call: TRBV19
clone_size: -
cdr3_length: 16
d_call: TRBD1
j_call: TRBJ1-1
cdr3_aa: CASSIDDRGLWDEAFF
cdr3_nt: TGTGCCAGTAGTATAGATGACAGGGGTCTTTGGGATGAAGCTTTCTTT